Presented here are 24 T cell receptor beta chains from one specimen sequenced in a study of CD8+CD57+ T cells in acquired aplastic anemia. Genomic DNA, the template, was used for profiling of the TCR beta VDJ and CDR3. Each CDR3 protein is one row after TCRdb ran MiXCR on the reads. The sample carries about 190,000 distinct CDR3 sequences, 50% to 55% recorded once. The specimen sequenced was sorted CD4+, CD8+, or CD8+CD57+ T cells (not recorded which) from PBMCs. Receptors originate from a human donor in good health, serving as a control.

J is TRBJ2-5 and V is TRBV12-3 or TRBV12-4; weak D call: TRBD2 (5 bases). This CDR3 spans 16 amino acids. V dropped 0 bases and J dropped 1 base, with 12 bases sitting between them. CDR3: CASSLAGVGIQETQYF. DNA of the CDR3: TGTGCCAGCAGTTTAGCGGGAGTCGGAATCCAAGAGACCCAGTACTTC.

The rearrangement uses TRBV25-1 and TRBJ2-7, with a tentative D call TRBD1 (5 bases). V was pared by 5 bases and J by 5 bases, with 19 bases between. The CDR3 consists of 15 residues. Germline lookup yields CDR1 MGHDK and CDR2 SYGVNS. CDR3 nucleotide sequence: TGTGCCAGCAGTTACTCGAACGCAGGGATCGACGAGCAGTACTTC. Translated, it gives CASSYSNAGIDEQYF.

This clonotype was detected many times. The CDR3 spells CASSYFSGGQDNYGYTF. The CDR3 nucleotides are TGTGCCAGCAGTTACTTCTCCGGGGGCCAGGATAACTATGGCTACACCTTC. The chain couples TRBV6-2 or TRBV6-3 to TRBJ1-2; a possible D gene is TRBD1 (6 bases). The V and J ends lost 1 base and 1 base respectively, with 16 bases between them. The CDR3 is 17 residues long. In germline, CDR1 is MNHEY, CDR2 SVGEGT.

The CDR3 DNA sequence: TGTGCCAGCAGCTTGGAACAGGGGTGGGCCTACGAGCAGTACTTC. This gives the protein CASSLEQGWAYEQYF. V usage is TRBV11-2 and J usage is TRBJ2-7; 7 bases agree with TRBD1. V gave up 3 bases and J gave up 2 bases; unmatched junction bases: 7. The length of the CDR3 is 15 residues. Germline CDR1 and CDR2: SGHAT and FQNNGV.

The J gene is TRBJ1-6, the V gene TRBV12-3 or TRBV12-4; D remains unclear. The CDR3 is made up of 12 amino acids. Trimming took off 5 bases at V and 7 bases at J, with 6 bases between the two ends. The CDR3 here is CASSGKNSPLHF. For the CDR3, the DNA is TGTGCCAGCAGTGGCAAGAATTCACCCCTCCACTTT.

J is TRBJ2-7 and V is TRBV29-1; D is possibly TRBD2 (5 bases). The CDR3 consists of 11 residues. Germline-derived CDR1 and CDR2 are SQVTM and ANQGSEA. V gave up 8 bases and J gave up 7 bases, with 15 bases separating them. Here the CDR3 reads CSLASGVEQYF. As DNA, the CDR3 is TGCAGCTTGGCCTCCGGGGTGGAGCAGTACTTC.

This clonotype was detected ten times or more. This chain links TRBV5-8 with TRBJ1-6, with a tentative D call TRBD1 (5 bases). In germline, CDR1 is SGHTS, CDR2 YDEGEE. The CDR3 consists of 16 residues. V dropped 0 bases and J dropped 7 bases, with 14 bases sitting between them. The chain's CDR3 is CASSLAGAGENSPLHF. CDR3 DNA: TGTGCCAGCAGCTTGGCCGGGGCAGGCGAGAATTCACCCCTCCACTTT.

This sequence joins TRBV20-1 and TRBJ2-5; D may match TRBD1 or TRBD2 (7 bases each). This CDR3 is built from 15 residues. The ends were cut back, 6 bases at V and 2 bases at J, with 19 bases in the middle. Per the germline V gene, CDR1 is DFQATT and CDR2 is SNEGSKA (reference sequence). Here the CDR3 DNA reads TGCAGTGCGATTAGGGGGCGGGGGATTCAAGAGACCCAGTACTTC. Translation: CSAIRGRGIQETQYF.

The V gene is TRBV2, the J gene TRBJ2-5; 9 nucleotides line up with TRBD2. The germline gives CDR1 SNHLY, CDR2 FYNNEI. The CDR3 runs to 12 residues. Trimming cost V 7 bases and J 4 bases; bases outside gene matches: 1. This CDR3 is CASMREGETQYF. CDR3 DNA: TGTGCCAGCATGCGGGAGGGAGAGACCCAGTACTTC.

Many counts were recorded for this clonotype. This sequence joins TRBV6-5 and TRBJ1-5; 7 positions match TRBD1. After removal of 5 bases from V and 7 bases from J, the junction contained 5 bases not matched to a gene. Germline V gene sequence: CDR1 MNHEY, CDR2 SVGAGI. This CDR3 spans 13 amino acids. The DNA of the CDR3 is TGTGCCAGCAGTATCGGACAGGCACAGCCCCAGCATTTT. It translates to CASSIGQAQPQHF.

Written as DNA, the CDR3 is TGCAGTGCTAGGACAGGGACGGCATTATATCAGCCCCAGCATTTT. Residues: CSARTGTALYQPQHF. The gene calls are TRBV20-1 and TRBJ1-5; TRBD1 matches at 7 bases. The CDR3 covers 15 residues. Germline V CDR1 and CDR2: DFQATT, SNEGSKA (reference sequence). The junction had 10 bases not matched to a gene; V was cut back by 3 bases and J by 5 bases.

The chain couples TRBV2 to TRBJ1-2; a weak D match, TRBD1 (6 bases). This CDR3 contains 13 residues. Trimming removed 3 bases at V and 7 bases at J, with 12 bases between. Germline V CDR1 and CDR2: SNHLY, FYNNEI. Here the CDR3 DNA reads TGTGCCAGCAGTGATACGGGACATAGTGGCTACACCTTC. Protein: CASSDTGHSGYTF.

The V gene is TRBV11-3, the J gene TRBJ2-7, with D perhaps matching TRBD1 (5 bases). Trimming stripped 3 bases from V and 0 bases from J, with 6 bases between. The length of the CDR3 is 13 residues. Per germline, CDR1 SGHNT and CDR2 YENEEA. The CDR3 DNA reads as TGTGCCAGCAGCTTCCAGGGCTCCTACGAGCAGTACTTC. It codes for CASSFQGSYEQYF.

This clonotype was seen many times. V gene TRBV7-2 combines with J gene TRBJ2-7; 10 bases fit TRBD1. CDR1 is SGHTA, CDR2 FQGNSA, per germline. Germline trimming cut 4 bases from V and 3 bases from J; bases unmatched to any gene: 6. This CDR3 has 15 residues. CDR3 in DNA: TGTGCCAGCAGCTCCGGGACAGGGGATCGCTACGAGCAGTACTTC. Translated: CASSSGTGDRYEQYF.

The sample holds one count of this clonotype. The chain carries TRBV7-6 and TRBJ1-6; TRBD2 is a possible D gene (7 bases). The J call is in doubt because the DNA end fits TRBJ2-7 better. Germline CDR1 reads SGHVS; CDR2 reads FNYEAQ. This CDR3 comprises 18 residues. In DNA form, the CDR3 reads TGTGCCAGCAGCTTCGGGGGGCAGGACTACGAGAGCTCCTACGAGCAGTACTTC. Residues: CASSFGGQDYESSYEQYF.

With regard to this clonotype: The junction and the germline gene differ at one end; a read error may be behind it. This chain connects TRBV29-1 to TRBJ2-3; 11 bases line up with TRBD2. Germline V CDR1 and CDR2: SQVTM, ANQGSEA. The CDR3 covers 15 residues. The CDR3 protein is CNVELAGGRTDTQYF. The CDR3, as DNA: TGCAACGTTGAGCTAGCGGGGGGACGCACAGATACGCAGTATTTT.

This clonotype was found many times. The rearrangement links TRBV20-1 to TRBJ2-7; TRBD2 agrees at 13 bases. Germline loops: CDR1 DFQATT, CDR2 SNEGSKA (reference sequence). Unmatched junction bases numbered 2, after V lost 7 bases and J lost 2 bases. CDR3 length equals 13 residues. The CDR3 bases are TGCAGTGTTGGGACTAGCGGGACCTACGAGCAGTACTTC. This gives the protein CSVGTSGTYEQYF.

The V call is TRBV10-3, the J call TRBJ1-4; 7 nucleotides match TRBD1. The germline V gene has CDR1 ENHRY and CDR2 SYGVKD. After removal of 10 bases from V and 10 bases from J, the junction contained 12 bases not matched to a gene. This CDR3 region has 13 residues. CDR3 DNA: TGTGCCACCAGGGGGATGACTGTTGGAAAACTGTTTTTT. Translating it yields CATRGMTVGKLFF.

J is TRBJ1-6 and V is TRBV20-1, with D uncertain. This CDR3 is 14 amino acids long. Germline CDR1 reads DFQATT; CDR2 reads SNEGSKA (reference sequence). Trimming pared 0 bases from V and 9 bases from J, leaving 12 bases between. Here the CDR3 reads CSARDPRLGSPLHF. The CDR3 DNA follows: TGCAGTGCTAGAGATCCTAGACTGGGTTCACCCCTCCACTTT.

Concerning this clonotype itself: The junction and the germline gene differ at one end; a read error may be behind it. V and J are TRBV19 and TRBJ1-6; D perhaps matches TRBD1 (5 bases). CDR1 LNHDA and CDR2 SQIVND come from the germline V gene (reference sequence). This CDR3 region has 16 residues. CDR3 in amino acids: CASSPRTGSYNPPLHF. The DNA of the CDR3 is TGTGCCAGTAGTCCCCGAACAGGCTCCTATAATCCACCCCTCCACTTT.

Turning to this clonotype: One junction end disagrees with the germline gene, perhaps due to a read error. This chain connects TRBV7-9 to TRBJ1-3; D is possibly TRBD1 (5 bases). This CDR3 is 15 amino acids long. Germline V gene data show CDR1 as SEHNR and CDR2 as FQNEAQ (reference sequence). CDR3 region: CACSSADSFGNTIYF. CDR3 DNA sequence: TGTGCCTGCAGCTCAGCCGACAGCTTTGGGAACACCATATATTTT.

This clonotype was observed a handful of times. The CDR3, as DNA: TGTGCCAGCAGTCGGACAGGGGGTGGAGAGACCCAGTACTTC. Encoded protein: CASSRTGGGETQYF. The chain combines TRBV25-1 with TRBJ2-5; 10 bases match TRBD1. V was clipped by 5 bases and J by 4 bases; unmatched bases: 4. There are 14 residues in the CDR3. In germline, CDR1 is MGHDK, CDR2 SYGVNS.

The chain employs TRBV15 and TRBJ1-2; 7 bases fit TRBD1. Germline CDR1 LNHNV, CDR2 YYDKDF (reference sequence). The CDR3 runs 16 residues. The V gene end was trimmed by 5 bases and the J gene end by 6 bases; junction bases not matched to a gene: 15. CDR3 sequence: CATSALQGRGSNGYTF. CDR3 bases: TGTGCCACCAGCGCCCTACAGGGGAGGGGATCTAATGGCTACACCTTC.

This clonotype was seen once. J is TRBJ1-6 and V is TRBV19; 7 bases agree with TRBD1. Germline trimming cut 9 bases from V and 7 bases from J; bases unmatched to any gene: 9. CDR1 and CDR2 (germline): LNHDA, SQIVND (reference sequence). This CDR3 has 14 residues. The CDR3 sequence is CASHEGQTNSPLHF. In DNA, the CDR3 is TGTGCCAGCCATGAGGGACAGACAAATTCACCCCTCCACTTT.